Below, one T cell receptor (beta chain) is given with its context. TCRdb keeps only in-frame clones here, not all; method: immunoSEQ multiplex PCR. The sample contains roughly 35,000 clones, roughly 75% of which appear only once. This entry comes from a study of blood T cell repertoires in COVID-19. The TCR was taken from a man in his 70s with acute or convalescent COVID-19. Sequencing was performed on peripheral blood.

The CDR3 sequence: CATLEASGGKETQYF. The CDR3, as DNA: TGTGCTACCTTAGAGGCTAGCGGGGGCAAAGAGACCCAGTACTTC. This chain joins TRBV12-5 and TRBJ2-5; 10 bases are a match to TRBD2. The ends lost 10 bases at V and 3 bases at J; junction bases unmatched: 11. Germline values: CDR1 LGHNT, CDR2 FRNRAP. This CDR3 has 15 amino acids.